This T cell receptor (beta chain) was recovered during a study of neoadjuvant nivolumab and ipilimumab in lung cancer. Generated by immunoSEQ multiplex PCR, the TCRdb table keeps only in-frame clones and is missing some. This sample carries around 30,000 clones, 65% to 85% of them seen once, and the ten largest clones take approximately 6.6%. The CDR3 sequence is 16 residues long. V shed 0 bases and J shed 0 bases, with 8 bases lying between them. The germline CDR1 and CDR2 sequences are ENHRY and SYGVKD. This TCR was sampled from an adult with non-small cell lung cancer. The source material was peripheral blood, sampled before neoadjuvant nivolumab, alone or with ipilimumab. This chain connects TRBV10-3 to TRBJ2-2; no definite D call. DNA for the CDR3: TGTGCCATCAGTGAGTCCGGATACGCGAACACCGGGGAGCTGTTTTTT. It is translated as CAISESGYANTGELFF.